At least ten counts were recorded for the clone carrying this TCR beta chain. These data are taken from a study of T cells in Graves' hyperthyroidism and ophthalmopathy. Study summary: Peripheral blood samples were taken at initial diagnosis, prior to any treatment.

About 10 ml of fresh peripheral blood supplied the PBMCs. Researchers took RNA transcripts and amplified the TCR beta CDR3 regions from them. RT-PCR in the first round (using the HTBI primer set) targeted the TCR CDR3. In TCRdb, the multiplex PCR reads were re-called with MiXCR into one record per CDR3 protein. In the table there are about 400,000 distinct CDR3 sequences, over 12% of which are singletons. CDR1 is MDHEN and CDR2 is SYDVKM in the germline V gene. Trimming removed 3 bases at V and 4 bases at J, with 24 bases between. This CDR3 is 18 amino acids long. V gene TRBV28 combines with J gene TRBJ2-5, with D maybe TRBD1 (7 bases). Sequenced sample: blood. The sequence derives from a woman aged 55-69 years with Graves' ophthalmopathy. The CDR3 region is CASSLGMKVEGAGETQYF. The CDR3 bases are TGTGCCAGCAGTTTGGGGATGAAGGTGGAGGGGGCGGGAGAGACCCAGTACTTC.